What follows is one T cell receptor beta chain and its context. This CDR3 is built from 18 residues. V dropped 5 bases and J dropped 5; count of bases not matched to a gene: 20. The V gene's germline CDR1 is MNHEY and CDR2 SVGEGT. The Seattle site enrolled patients during active infection and followed them longitudinally. This sample was taken from a study of blood T cell repertoires in COVID-19. Overall study context: The United States, Italy and Spain supplied acute and convalescent COVID-19 samples.

Assay used: immunoSEQ multiplex PCR; TCRdb lists only in-frame clones, some missing. The sample lists roughly 210,000 clones, 84% occurring once. The V call is TRBV6-2 or TRBV6-3, the J call TRBJ2-7, with 8 bases lining up with TRBD1. Sequencing used peripheral blood. The clonotype originates from a woman of 80 years or more with COVID-19, enrolled during active disease. CDR3 in amino acids: CASSLPRTGLGTGNEQYF. The CDR3 DNA is TGTGCCAGCAGTCTCCCTCGGACAGGGCTGGGTACCGGGAACGAGCAGTACTTC.